This T cell receptor beta chain was found in a study of tumor-infiltrating lymphocytes in primary liver carcinoma. General study points: Tumor-blood pairs (like tumor-adjacent pairs) overlapped less than tumor region pairs did. It was observed that only about 8-25% of the top clones appeared in every one of the five tumor regions.

Concerning this clonotype itself: Antigen specificity is unknown. The junction shows a germline mismatch at one end, possibly a read error.

Co-extraction of RNA and DNA was performed on about 20-32 mg of unsorted bulk tissue. Among the patients, all had chronic HBV infection and none had been treated. Viable tumor cell content exceeded 80% in every tumor sample. The CDR3 loop spans 16 amino acids. Germline-derived CDR1 and CDR2 are MNHEY and SVGEGT. Total RNA amounting to approximately 460 ng was the source from which TCR beta cDNA was made with a constant-region primer. Three rounds of nested multiplex PCR with slightly modified ARM-PCR produced TCR beta libraries. The first two PCR rounds used TRBV1-TRBV30 primers with a Cbeta primer, nine to eleven cycles each. TCRdb independently ran MiXCR on the multiplex PCR reads; one entry per CDR3 protein. The sample consists of 55,000 to 65,000 distinct CDR3 sequences, just over 70% of them appearing once.

The clonotype comes from a man aged 40-49 years with primary liver carcinoma and hepatitis B virus infection. Sequenced input: liver tumor tissue from sampling region 2. Subset defined: tumor region T2, inferior pole. This chain joins TRBV6-2 or TRBV6-3 and TRBJ2-3; 9 bases map to TRBD1. CDR3 nucleotides: TGCGCCAGCAGCTTCGTGGAACAGGGGGCAATGGATACGCAGTATTTT. It translates to CASSFVEQGAMDTQYF.